This is a list of T cell receptor beta chains from one sample in a study of regulatory T cells in long-lasting Graves disease. MiXCR, applied by TCRdb to the multiplex PCR reads, yields one record per CDR3 protein. The sample includes 400,000 to 500,000 distinct CDR3 sequences, approximately 15% of them seen just once. The sample was also linked to a second study, of T cells in Graves' hyperthyroidism and ophthalmopathy.

The sample was peripheral blood mononuclear cells (PBMCs), taken at new diagnosis, from a patient treated with antithyroid drugs. Receptors originate from a woman between 35 and 50 years old with Graves disease. Each CDR3 is given with its conserved first and last residue. Only some rows state a clone size, as once, few, many or a class for expanded clones.

TRBV28,14,many,TRBJ1-2,CASGRGGTDYGYTF
TRBV6-1,16,.,TRBJ2-3,CASSPGLAEFTDTQYF
TRBV28,16,.,TRBJ2-2,CASSPTGGSLTGELFF
TRBV5-1,14,many,TRBJ1-6,CASSIGTANSPLHF
TRBV30,11,many,TRBJ1-4,CAWRHNEKLFF
TRBV7-9,14,.,TRBJ2-3,CASSPPYNLYTQYF
TRBV11-3,14,many,TRBJ2-7,CASTIAEKLYEQYF
TRBV7-9,18,.,TRBJ1-3,CASSLFPGGQSSGNTIYF
TRBV6-1,15,few,TRBJ2-7,CASSDQLASSYEQYF
TRBV20-1,15,.,TRBJ2-3,CSARDLLSGLRTQYF
TRBV28,16,.,TRBJ2-1,CASSPTSGSMRNEQFF
TRBV28,12,many,TRBJ1-2,CASSLQGYGYTF
TRBV30,14,.,TRBJ1-6,CAWTEQGNGSPLHF
TRBV11-2,14,many,TRBJ2-5,CASSSRATAGTQYF
TRBV3-1,13,.,TRBJ2-5,CASSVAGQETQYF
TRBV20-1,13,many,TRBJ2-5,CSALSGILETQYF
TRBV3-1,16,few,TRBJ2-7,CASSLGTSGGGYEQYF
TRBV7-3,14,.,TRBJ2-2,CASSPYQNTGELFF
TRBV12-5,19,many,TRBJ2-3,CASGLMVAALAGGTDTQYF
TRBV7-2,12,many,TRBJ2-7,CASSQTGFQQYF
TRBV20-1,13,many,TRBJ2-3,CSAMTGGVDTQYF
TRBV12-3/TRBV12-4,14,many,TRBJ2-7,CASTTSGAAYEQYF
TRBV20-1,15,few,TRBJ2-5,CSASPISGWGETQYF
TRBV9,14,.,TRBJ1-5,CASSLDMGGQPQHF
TRBV12-3/TRBV12-4,15,many,TRBJ2-7,CASSPTSGRTYEQYF
TRBV3-1,17,many,TRBJ2-2,CASSQDLLAGGTGELFF
TRBV6-5,15,many,TRBJ2-7,CASSYRATSSYEQYF
TRBV28,13,many,TRBJ1-6,CASSFRGLNPLHF
TRBV19,12,many,TRBJ2-1,CASNPGYNEQFF
TRBV12-3/TRBV12-4,14,many,TRBJ2-1,CASRASGRSNEQFF
TRBV9,14,many,TRBJ2-1,CASGTSGRANEQFF
TRBV7-9,15,many,TRBJ1-1,CASSLPTGRNTEAFF
TRBV6-5,16,.,TRBJ2-7,CASSCSRLAGAYEQYF
TRBV28,15,few,TRBJ1-1,CASSPVTTWDTEAFF
TRBV14,13,many,TRBJ2-5,CASSQVNQETQYF
TRBV28,14,many,TRBJ1-2,CASSSPDRTLDYTF
TRBV6-2/TRBV6-3,11,few,TRBJ1-2,CASRDEGGYTF
TRBV14,17,.,TRBJ1-2,CASSKDLGLKKYHGYTF
TRBV27,17,many,TRBJ2-7,CASSLDGLAGDPYEQYF
TRBV12-3/TRBV12-4,17,many,TRBJ2-5,CASSLEFGGQYQETQYF
TRBV2,16,.,TRBJ2-3,CASTKGLAGLTDTQYF
TRBV6-9,16,.,TRBJ2-7,CASSYYGTSGSYEQYF
TRBV10-3,13,many,TRBJ2-1,CAISEDRDNEQFF